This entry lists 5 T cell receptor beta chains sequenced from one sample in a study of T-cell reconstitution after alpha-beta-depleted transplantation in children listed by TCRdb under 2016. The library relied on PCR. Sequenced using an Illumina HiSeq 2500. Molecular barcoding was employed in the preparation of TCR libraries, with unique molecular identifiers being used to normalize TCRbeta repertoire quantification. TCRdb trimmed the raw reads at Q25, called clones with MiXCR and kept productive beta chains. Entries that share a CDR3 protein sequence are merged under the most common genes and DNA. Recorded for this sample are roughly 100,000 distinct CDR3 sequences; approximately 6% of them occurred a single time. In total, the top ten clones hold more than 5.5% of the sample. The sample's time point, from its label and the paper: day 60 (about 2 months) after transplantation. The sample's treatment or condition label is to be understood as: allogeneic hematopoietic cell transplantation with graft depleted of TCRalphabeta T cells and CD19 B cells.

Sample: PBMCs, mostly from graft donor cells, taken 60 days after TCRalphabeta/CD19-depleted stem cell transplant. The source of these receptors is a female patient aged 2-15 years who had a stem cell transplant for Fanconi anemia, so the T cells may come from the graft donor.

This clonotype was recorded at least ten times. The CDR3 loop is CASRRESSYNEQFF. The CDR3 nucleotides read TGCGCCAGCCGGAGGGAGAGCTCCTACAATGAGCAGTTCTTC. This chain connects TRBV5-1 to TRBJ2-1; a weak D match, TRBD2 (6 bases). Germline-derived CDR1 and CDR2 are SGHRS and YFSETQ. The CDR3 spans 14 residues. The V and J ends lost 7 bases and 0 bases respectively, with 11 bases between them.

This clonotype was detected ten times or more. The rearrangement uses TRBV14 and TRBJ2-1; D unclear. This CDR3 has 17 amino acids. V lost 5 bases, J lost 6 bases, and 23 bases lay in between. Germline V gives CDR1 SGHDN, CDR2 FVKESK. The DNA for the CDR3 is TGTGCCAGCAGCTGGACCCTGATACCCAACGAAAGCAATGAGCAGTTCTTC. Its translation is CASSWTLIPNESNEQFF.

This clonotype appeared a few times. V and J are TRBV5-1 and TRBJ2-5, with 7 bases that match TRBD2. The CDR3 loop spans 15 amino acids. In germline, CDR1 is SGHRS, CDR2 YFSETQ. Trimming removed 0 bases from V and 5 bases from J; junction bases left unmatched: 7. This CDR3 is CASSLGGTNVETQYF. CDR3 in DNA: TGCGCCAGCAGCTTGGGGGGGACTAACGTGGAGACCCAGTACTTC.

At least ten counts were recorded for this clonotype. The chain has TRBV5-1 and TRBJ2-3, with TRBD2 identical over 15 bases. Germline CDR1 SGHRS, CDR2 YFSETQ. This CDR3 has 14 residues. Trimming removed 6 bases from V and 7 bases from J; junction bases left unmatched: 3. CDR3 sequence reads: CASNGLAGGNTQYF. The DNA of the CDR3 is TGCGCCAGCAATGGACTAGCGGGGGGGAATACGCAGTATTTT.

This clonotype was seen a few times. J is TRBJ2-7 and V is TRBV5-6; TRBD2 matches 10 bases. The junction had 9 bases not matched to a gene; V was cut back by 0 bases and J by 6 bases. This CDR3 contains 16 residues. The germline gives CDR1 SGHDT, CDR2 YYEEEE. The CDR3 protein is CASSLEAGGPLREQYF. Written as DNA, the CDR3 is TGTGCCAGCAGCTTGGAAGCGGGAGGGCCGCTTCGCGAGCAGTACTTC.